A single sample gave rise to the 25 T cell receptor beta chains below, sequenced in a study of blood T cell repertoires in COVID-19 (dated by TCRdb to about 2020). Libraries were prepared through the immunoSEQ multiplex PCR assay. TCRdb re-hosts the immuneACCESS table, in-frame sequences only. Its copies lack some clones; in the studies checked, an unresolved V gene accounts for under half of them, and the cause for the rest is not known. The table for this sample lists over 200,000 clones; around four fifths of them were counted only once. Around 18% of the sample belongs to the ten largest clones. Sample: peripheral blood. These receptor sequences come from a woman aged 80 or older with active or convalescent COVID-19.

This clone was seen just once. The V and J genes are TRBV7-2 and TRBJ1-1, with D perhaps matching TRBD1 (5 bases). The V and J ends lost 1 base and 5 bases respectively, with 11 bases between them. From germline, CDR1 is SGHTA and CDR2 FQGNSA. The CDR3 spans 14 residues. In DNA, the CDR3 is TGTGCCAGCAGCTTAGGGGGCGCGGGGACTGAAGCTTTCTTT. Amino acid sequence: CASSLGGAGTEAFF.

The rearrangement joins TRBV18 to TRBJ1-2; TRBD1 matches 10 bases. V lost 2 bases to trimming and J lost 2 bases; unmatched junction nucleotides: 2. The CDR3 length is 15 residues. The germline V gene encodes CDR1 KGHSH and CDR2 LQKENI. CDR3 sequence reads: CASSPSGQGNYGYTF. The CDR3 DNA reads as TGTGCCAGCTCACCATCGGGACAGGGGAACTATGGCTACACCTTC.

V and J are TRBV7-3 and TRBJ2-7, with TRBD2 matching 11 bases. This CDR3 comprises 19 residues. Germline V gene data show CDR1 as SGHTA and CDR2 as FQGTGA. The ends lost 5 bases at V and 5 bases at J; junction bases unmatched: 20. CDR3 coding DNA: TGTGCCAGCAGCCGACTCGGGGTAGCGGGAGGGCCTACGGAGGACGAGCAGTACTTC. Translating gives CASSRLGVAGGPTEDEQYF.

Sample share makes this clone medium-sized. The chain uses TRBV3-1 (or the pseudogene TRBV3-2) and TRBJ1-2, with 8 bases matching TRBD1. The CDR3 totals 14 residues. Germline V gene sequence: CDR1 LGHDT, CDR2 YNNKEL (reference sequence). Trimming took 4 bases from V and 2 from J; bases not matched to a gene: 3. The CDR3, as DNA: TGTGCCAGCAGCCCCCGGACAGGGAACTATGGCTACACCTTC. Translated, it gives CASSPRTGNYGYTF.

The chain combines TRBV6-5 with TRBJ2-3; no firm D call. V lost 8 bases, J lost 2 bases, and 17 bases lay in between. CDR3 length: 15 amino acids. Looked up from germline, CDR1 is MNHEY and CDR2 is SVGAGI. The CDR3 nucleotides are TGTGCCAGCTTTCTAGGAAACCCTTACACAGATACGCAGTATTTT. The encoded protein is CASFLGNPYTDTQYF.

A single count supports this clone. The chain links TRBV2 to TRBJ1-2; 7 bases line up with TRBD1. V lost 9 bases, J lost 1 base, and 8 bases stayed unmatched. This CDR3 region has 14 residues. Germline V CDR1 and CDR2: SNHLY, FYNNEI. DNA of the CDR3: TGTGCCAGAGAGACAGGGTCTGATAACTATGGCTACACCTTC. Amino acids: CARETGSDNYGYTF.

The CDR3: CASSPKSAGEQYF. The CDR3 DNA reads TGTGCCAGCTCACCAAAAAGTGCAGGGGAGCAGTACTTC. The chain couples TRBV18 to TRBJ2-7; D may be TRBD1 (5 bases). The CDR3 spans 13 residues. Per the germline V gene, CDR1 is KGHSH and CDR2 is LQKENI. V lost 2 bases and J 7 bases, leaving 12 bases between the germline ends.

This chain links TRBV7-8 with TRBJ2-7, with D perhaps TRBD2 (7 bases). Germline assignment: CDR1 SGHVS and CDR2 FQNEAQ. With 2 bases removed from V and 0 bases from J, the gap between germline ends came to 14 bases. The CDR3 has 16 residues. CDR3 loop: CASSLPRGGASYEQYF. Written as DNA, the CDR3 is TGTGCCAGCAGCTTACCCCGTGGGGGGGCCTCCTACGAGCAGTACTTC. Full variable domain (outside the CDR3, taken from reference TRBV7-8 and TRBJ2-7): GAGVSQSPRYKVAKRGQDVALRCDPISGHVSLFWYQQALGQGPEFLTYFQNEAQLDKSGLPSDRFFAERPEGSVSTLKIQRTQQEDSAVYLCASSLPRGGASYEQYFGPGTRLTVT.

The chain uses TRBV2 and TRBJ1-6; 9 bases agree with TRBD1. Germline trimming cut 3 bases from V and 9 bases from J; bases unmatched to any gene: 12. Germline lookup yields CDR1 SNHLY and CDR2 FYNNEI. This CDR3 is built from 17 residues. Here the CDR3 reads CASSETGGFQSSSPLHF. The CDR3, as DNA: TGTGCCAGCAGTGAGACAGGGGGATTCCAATCGTCTTCACCCCTCCACTTT.

The CDR3 nucleotides read TGTGCCAGCAGTTACTCGCCGGACAGGGAAGGGGCACCCCTCCACTTT. Protein: CASSYSPDREGAPLHF. V usage is TRBV6-6 and J usage is TRBJ1-6; TRBD1 matches 8 bases. The CDR3 has 16 amino acids. CDR1 and CDR2 from the germline V gene are MNHNY and SVGAGI (reference sequence). V trimming: 0 bases; J trimming: 11 bases; junction bases outside the gene matches: 9.

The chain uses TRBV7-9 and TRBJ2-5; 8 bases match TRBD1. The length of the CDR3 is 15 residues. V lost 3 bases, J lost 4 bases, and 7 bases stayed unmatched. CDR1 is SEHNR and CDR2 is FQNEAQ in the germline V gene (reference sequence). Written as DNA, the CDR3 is TGTGCCAGCAGCTTCGGACAGGGAGTGGGAGAGACCCAGTACTTC. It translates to CASSFGQGVGETQYF.

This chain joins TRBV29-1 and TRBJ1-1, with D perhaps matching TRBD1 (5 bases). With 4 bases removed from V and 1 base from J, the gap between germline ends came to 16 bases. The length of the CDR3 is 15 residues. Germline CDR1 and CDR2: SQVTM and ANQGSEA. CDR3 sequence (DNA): TGCAGCGTTGTAAAGGCAGGGCAGGGGAACACTGAAGCTTTCTTT. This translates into CSVVKAGQGNTEAFF.

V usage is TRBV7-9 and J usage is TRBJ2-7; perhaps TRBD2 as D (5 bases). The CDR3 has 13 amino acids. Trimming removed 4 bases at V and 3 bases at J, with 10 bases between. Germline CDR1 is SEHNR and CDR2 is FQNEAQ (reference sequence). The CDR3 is CASSSGLDYEQYF. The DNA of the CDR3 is TGTGCCAGCAGCTCTGGACTTGACTACGAGCAGTACTTC. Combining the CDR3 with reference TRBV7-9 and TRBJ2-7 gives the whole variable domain DTGVSQNPRHKITKRGQNVTFRCDPISEHNRLYWYRQTLGQGPEFLTYFQNEAQLEKSRLLSDRFSAERPKGSFSTLEIQRTEQGDSAMYLCASSSGLDYEQYFGPGTRLTVT.

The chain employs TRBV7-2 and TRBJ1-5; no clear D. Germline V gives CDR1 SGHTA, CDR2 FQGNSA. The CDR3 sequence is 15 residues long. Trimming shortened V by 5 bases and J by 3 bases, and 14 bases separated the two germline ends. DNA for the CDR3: TGTGCCAGCAGCCCGAGCTTAAATGCCAATCAGCCCCAGCATTTT. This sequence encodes CASSPSLNANQPQHF.

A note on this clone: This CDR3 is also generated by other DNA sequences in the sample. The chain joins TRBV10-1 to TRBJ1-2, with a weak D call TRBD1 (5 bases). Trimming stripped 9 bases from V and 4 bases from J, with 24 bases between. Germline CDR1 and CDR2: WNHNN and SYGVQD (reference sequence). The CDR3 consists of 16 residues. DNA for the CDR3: TGCGCCAGGCTTGGTGGGGCAGCCGAAGTCCTCTATGGCTACACCTTC. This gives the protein CARLGGAAEVLYGYTF.

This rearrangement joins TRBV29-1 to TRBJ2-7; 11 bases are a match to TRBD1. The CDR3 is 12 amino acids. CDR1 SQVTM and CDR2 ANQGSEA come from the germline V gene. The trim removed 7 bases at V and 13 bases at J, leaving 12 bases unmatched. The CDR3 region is CSAPRTGGVKYF. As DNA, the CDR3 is TGCAGCGCGCCCAGGACAGGGGGCGTAAAATACTTC.

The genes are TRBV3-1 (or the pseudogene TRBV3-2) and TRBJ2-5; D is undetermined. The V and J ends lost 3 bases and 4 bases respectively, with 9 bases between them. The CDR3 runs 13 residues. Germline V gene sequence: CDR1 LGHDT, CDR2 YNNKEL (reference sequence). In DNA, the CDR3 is TGTGCCAGCAGCCACCGGGTAGGAGAGACCCAGTACTTC. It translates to CASSHRVGETQYF.

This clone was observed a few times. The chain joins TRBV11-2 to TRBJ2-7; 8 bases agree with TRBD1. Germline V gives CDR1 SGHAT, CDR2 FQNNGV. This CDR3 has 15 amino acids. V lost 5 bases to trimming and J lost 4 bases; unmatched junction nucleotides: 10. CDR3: CASSPWTGSRYEQYF. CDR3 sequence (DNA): TGTGCCAGCAGCCCGTGGACAGGGAGTCGGTACGAGCAGTACTTC.

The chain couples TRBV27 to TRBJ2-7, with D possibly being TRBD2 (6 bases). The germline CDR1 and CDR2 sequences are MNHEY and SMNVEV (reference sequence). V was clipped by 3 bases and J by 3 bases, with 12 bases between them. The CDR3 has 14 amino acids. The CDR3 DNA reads TGTGCCAGCAGTTTTAGGCAGGGAGGCTACGAGCAGTACTTC. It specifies CASSFRQGGYEQYF.

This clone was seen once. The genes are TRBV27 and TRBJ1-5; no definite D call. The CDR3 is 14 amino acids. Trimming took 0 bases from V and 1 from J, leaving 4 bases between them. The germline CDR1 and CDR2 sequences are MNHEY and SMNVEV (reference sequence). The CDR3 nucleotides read TGTGCCAGCAGTTTATCCAGAAGCAATCAGCCCCAGCATTTT. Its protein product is CASSLSRSNQPQHF.

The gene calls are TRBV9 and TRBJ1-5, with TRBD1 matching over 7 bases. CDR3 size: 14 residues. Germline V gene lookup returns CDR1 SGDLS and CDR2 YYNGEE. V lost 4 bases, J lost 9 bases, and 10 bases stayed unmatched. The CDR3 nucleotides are TGTGCCAGCAGCAAAAGAAGAGGGGGCGGGCCCCAGCATTTT. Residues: CASSKRRGGGPQHF.

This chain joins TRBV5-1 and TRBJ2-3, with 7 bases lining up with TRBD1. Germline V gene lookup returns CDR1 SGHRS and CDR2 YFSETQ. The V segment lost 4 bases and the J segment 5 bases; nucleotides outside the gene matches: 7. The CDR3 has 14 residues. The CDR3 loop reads CASSPTGIVDTQYF. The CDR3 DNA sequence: TGCGCCAGCAGCCCGACAGGGATCGTAGATACGCAGTATTTT. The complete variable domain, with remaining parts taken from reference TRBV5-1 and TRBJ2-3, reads KAGVTQTPRYLIKTRGQQVTLSCSPISGHRSVSWYQQTPGQGLQFLFEYFSETQRNKGNFPGRFSGRQFSNSRSEMNVSTLELGDSALYLCASSPTGIVDTQYFGPGTRLTVL.

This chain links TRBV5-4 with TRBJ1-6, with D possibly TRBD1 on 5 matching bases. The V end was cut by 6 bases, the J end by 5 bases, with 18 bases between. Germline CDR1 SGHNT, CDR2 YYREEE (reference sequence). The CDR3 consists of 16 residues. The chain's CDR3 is CASNAQGGTHNSPLHF. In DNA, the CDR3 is TGTGCCAGCAACGCCCAAGGAGGGACCCATAATTCACCCCTCCACTTT.

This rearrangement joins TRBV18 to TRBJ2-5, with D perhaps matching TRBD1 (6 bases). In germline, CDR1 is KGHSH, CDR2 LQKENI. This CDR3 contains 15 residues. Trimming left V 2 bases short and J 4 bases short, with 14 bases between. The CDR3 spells CASSPEFLGGETQYF. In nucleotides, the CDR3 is TGTGCCAGCTCACCAGAGTTTCTAGGGGGAGAGACCCAGTACTTC.

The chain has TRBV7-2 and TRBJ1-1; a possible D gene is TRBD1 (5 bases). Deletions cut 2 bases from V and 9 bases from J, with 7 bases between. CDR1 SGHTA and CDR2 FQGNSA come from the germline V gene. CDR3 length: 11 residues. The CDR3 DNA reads TGTGCCAGCAGCTTACAGGGTAAAGCTTTCTTT. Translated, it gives CASSLQGKAFF. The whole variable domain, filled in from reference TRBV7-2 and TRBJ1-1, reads GAGVSQSPSNKVTEKGKDVELRCDPISGHTALYWYRQSLGQGLEFLIYFQGNSAPDKSGLPSDRFSAERTGGSVSTLTIQRTQQEDSAVYLCASSLQGKAFFGQGTRLTVV.